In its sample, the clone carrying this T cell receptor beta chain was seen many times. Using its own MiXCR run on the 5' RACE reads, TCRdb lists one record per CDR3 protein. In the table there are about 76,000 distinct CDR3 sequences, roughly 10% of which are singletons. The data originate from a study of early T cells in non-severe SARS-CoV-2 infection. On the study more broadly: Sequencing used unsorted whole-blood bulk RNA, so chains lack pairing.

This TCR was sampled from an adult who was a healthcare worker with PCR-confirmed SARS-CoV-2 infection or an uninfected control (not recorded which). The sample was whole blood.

Here the CDR3 DNA reads TGTGCCAGCACCATCCCGGCAACAGGGAGTTTCTACACCTTC. Protein product: CASTIPATGSFYTF. The V and J genes are TRBV7-2 and TRBJ1-2; D perhaps matches TRBD1 (6 bases). This CDR3 is built from 14 residues. Looked up from germline, CDR1 is SGHTA and CDR2 is FQGNSA. V was cut by 7 bases and J by 10 bases, with 22 bases left in between.